This T cell receptor beta chain emerged from a study of blood T cells in healthy people across ages. Regarding the study as a whole: Fewer expanded clones and more diversity marked long-lived versus aged donors. The study could not conclusively compare naive and antigen-experienced cells, given its unsorted PBMCs.

Sample-barcoded 5' priming and a J-beta primer mix drove a second PCR of roughly 7 to 11 cycles. TCRdb re-derived calls from the 5' RACE reads in MiXCR, one entry per CDR3 protein. The data hold hundreds of thousands of distinct CDR3 sequences, with around 25% observed a single time. A remark on this clonotype: The antigen is unknown.

CDR3 length: 13 residues. Germline-derived CDR1 and CDR2 are DFQATT and SNEGSKA (reference sequence). V was cut by 3 bases and J by 7 bases, with 16 bases left in between. In addition, the sample was reused for a study of T cells of mothers and their children.

The source of this sequence is a boy younger than 18 in good health. Input material: blood. V and J are TRBV20-1 and TRBJ2-7; D is unclear. The DNA for the CDR3 is TGCAGTGCTAGGGATCGCACACCCGGTGAGCAGTACTTC. Its protein product is CSARDRTPGEQYF.